This TCR beta chain is drawn from a study of OX40 agonist ivuxolimab in advanced cancers. Study-wide results and limits: CD4+ and CD8+ blood T cells expanded clonally by week 6 at 0.1 to 3.0 mg/kg. Expanded clones belonging to CD8+ T cells outnumbered, on average, those of CD4+.

As to this clone: What it binds is not known.

Assay: immunoSEQ multiplex PCR; the TCRdb copy retains only in-frame clones and omits some. The sample includes just under 95,000 clones, around 86% of them seen just once. CDR1 MNHNS and CDR2 SASEGT come from the germline V gene. V gave up 6 bases and J gave up 4 bases, with 16 bases separating them. The CDR3 has 15 amino acids. Sampling of blood occurred at baseline, cycle 4 day 1, and cycle 7 day 1. Sample: CD4+ or CD8+ T cells sorted from blood, taken in a trial of the OX40 agonist ivuxolimab. This clonotype originated in an adult with an advanced solid tumor such as melanoma, head and neck, liver or kidney cancer. The rearrangement links TRBV6-1 to TRBJ2-1; D may be TRBD1 or TRBD2 (5 bases each). CDR3 loop: CASRAPGAFYNEQFF. In DNA, the CDR3 is TGTGCCAGCAGGGCGCCCGGGGCCTTTTACAATGAGCAGTTCTTC.